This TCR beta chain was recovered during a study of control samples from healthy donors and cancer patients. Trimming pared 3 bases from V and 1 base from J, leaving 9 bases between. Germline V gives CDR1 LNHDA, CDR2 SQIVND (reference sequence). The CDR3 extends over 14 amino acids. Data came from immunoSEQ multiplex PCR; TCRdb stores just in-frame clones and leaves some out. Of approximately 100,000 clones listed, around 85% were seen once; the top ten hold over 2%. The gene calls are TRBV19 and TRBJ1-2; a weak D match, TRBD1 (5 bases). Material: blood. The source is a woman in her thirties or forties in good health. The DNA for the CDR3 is TGTGCCAGTAGTATTGGGGCGGATAACTATGGCTACACCTTC. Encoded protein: CASSIGADNYGYTF. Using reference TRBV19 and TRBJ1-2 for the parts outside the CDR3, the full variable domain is DGGITQSPKYLFRKEGQNVTLSCEQNLNHDAMYWYRQDPGQGLRLIYYSQIVNDFQKGDIAEGYSVSREKKESFPLTVTSAQKNPTAFYLCASSIGADNYGYTFGSGTRLTVV.